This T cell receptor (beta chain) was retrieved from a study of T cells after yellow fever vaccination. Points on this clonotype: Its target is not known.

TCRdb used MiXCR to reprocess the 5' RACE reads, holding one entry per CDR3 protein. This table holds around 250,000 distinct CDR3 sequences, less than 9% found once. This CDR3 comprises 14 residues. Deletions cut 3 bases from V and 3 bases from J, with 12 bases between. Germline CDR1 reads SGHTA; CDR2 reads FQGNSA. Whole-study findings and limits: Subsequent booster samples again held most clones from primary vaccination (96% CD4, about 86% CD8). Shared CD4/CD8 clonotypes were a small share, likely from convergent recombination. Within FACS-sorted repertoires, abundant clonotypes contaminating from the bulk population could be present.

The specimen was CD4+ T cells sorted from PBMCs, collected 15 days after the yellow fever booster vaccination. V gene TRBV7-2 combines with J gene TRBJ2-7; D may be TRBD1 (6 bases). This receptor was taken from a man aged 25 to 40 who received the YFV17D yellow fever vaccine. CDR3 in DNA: TGTGCCAGCAGCTTCGTACAGGGAAACTACGAGCAGTACTTC. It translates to CASSFVQGNYEQYF.